A selection of T cell receptor beta chains follows, all from one sample in a study of blood T cell repertoires in COVID-19. The assay was immunoSEQ multiplex PCR, and TCRdb's table has in-frame clones only and misses some. The repertoire holds about 320,000 clones, 90% seen once, with 2.6% in the top ten. Sequencing input: PBMCs or T cells enriched from blood (not recorded which). Receptors were obtained from a man aged 60 to 69 who had recovered from COVID-19. The CDR3 runs from the conserved cysteine through the conserved F or W. The order of the fields is V gene, J gene, CDR3 protein.

>TRBV11-2|TRBJ2-1
CASSLRGRSLSDEQFF
>TRBV5-1|TRBJ1-3
CASSFEGAGGNTIYF
>TRBV5-4|TRBJ2-3
CASSFRGGWTDTQYF
>TRBV9|TRBJ2-1
CASSGTSGHNEQFF
>TRBV27|TRBJ1-3
CASSLEGSPGNTIYF
>TRBV29-1|TRBJ2-7
CSVGESSYEQYF
>TRBV6-2/TRBV6-3|TRBJ1-5
CASSLAGTGNQPQHF
>TRBV18|TRBJ1-4
CASSPPGSGSGEKLFF
>TRBV9|TRBJ2-2
CASSAQGYTGELFF
>TRBV27|TRBJ2-5
CASRRQGAETQYF
>TRBV7-8|TRBJ2-5
CASSSSTGVETQYF
>TRBV12-5|TRBJ1-6
CASANGGGNSPLHF
>TRBV27|TRBJ2-1
CASSWTFGNEQFF
>TRBV5-1|TRBJ2-1
CASSFRTGVEDEQFF
>TRBV4-1|TRBJ2-7
CASSQGAVGLEEQYF
>TRBV6-5|TRBJ1-5
CASSYGRGSNQPQHF
>TRBV6-5|TRBJ2-1
CASSLTGQGANEQFF
>TRBV9|TRBJ2-7
CASSQGQPYEQYF
>TRBV7-7|TRBJ2-3
CASSLGARTDTQYF
>TRBV13|TRBJ1-2
CASSAGPTEYYGYTF
>TRBV12-3/TRBV12-4|TRBJ1-2
CASSARAGGYTF
>TRBV12-3/TRBV12-4|TRBJ1-1
CASSFTGGTEAFF
>TRBV9|TRBJ1-3
CASSPTGPSSGNTIYF
>TRBV6-1|TRBJ1-5
CASSEYPRVHGQPQHF
>TRBV21-1|TRBJ1-2
CASSHHRVDGYTF
>TRBV5-4|TRBJ1-4
CASRRDGNNEKLFF
>TRBV12-5|TRBJ1-2
CASSLEGALGYTF
>TRBV11-3|TRBJ2-1
CASSTAGGASGRFSYNEQFF
>TRBV6-1|TRBJ1-1
CASSEAGTGAWEAFF
>TRBV7-8|TRBJ1-2
CASSLGTVTSNYGYTF
>TRBV6-5|TRBJ1-1
CASIRGQGRTEAFF
>TRBV6-5|TRBJ2-2
CASSYSMYRGTGELFF
>TRBV6-1|TRBJ2-5
CASSEDSGETQYF
>TRBV4-1|TRBJ1-4
CASSQGDSNEKLFF
>TRBV7-2|TRBJ2-5
CASSWGGSGETQYF
>TRBV30|TRBJ1-3
CAWSRGGSGNTIYF
>TRBV2|TRBJ1-1
CASSEGDRMNTEAFF